This section outlines one T cell receptor beta chain sequence together with its context. These data come from a study of blood T cell repertoires in COVID-19. On the study more broadly: COVID-19 samples, acute and convalescent, were from the United States, Italy and Spain. Sources were T cells, B-cell-depleted T cells, or PBMCs; the material itself was cDNA or gDNA.

Authors' analysis steps: From reference gene primer amplification, estimates of nucleated cell counts were derived. Clones were read by immunoSEQ multiplex PCR, and TCRdb kept only the in-frame ones, dropping some. The V and J calls and clone size are taken from that table; D and trimming were inferred from the DNA. The sample shows around 130,000 clones, approximately 83% of them seen only once. The TCR sequence derives from a middle-aged man with active or convalescent COVID-19. Source material: peripheral blood.

CDR3: CASSSQNSPLHF. The CDR3 nucleotides read TGTGCCAGCAGTTCCCAAAATTCACCCCTCCACTTT. The chain uses TRBV6-6 and TRBJ1-6; no firm D call. CDR1 and CDR2 from the germline V gene are MNHNY and SVGAGI (reference sequence). The V end lost 4 bases, the J end lost 7 bases, and 5 bases lay between the germline ends. The CDR3 runs 12 residues.